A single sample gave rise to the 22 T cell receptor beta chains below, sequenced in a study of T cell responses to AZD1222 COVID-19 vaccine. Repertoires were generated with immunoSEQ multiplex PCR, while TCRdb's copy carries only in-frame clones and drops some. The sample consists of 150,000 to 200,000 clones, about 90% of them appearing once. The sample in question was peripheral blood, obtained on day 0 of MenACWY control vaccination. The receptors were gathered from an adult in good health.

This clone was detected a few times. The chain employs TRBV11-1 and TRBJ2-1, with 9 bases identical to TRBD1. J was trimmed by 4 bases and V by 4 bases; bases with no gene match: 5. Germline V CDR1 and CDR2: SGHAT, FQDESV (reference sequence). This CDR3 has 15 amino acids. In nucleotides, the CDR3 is TGTGCCAGCAGCTCGGGACAGGGCGAATACAATGAGCAGTTCTTC. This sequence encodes CASSSGQGEYNEQFF.

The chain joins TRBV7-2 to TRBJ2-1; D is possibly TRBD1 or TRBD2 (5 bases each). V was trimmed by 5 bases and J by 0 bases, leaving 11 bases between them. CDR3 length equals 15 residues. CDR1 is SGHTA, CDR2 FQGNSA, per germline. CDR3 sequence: CASSRDPSSYNEQFF. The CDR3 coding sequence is TGTGCCAGCAGCCGGGACCCAAGCTCCTACAATGAGCAGTTCTTC.

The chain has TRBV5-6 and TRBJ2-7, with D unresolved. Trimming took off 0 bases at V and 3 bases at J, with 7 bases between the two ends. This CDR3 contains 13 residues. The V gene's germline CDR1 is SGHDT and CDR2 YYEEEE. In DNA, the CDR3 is TGTGCCAGCAGCTTGGACGGATACTACGAGCAGTACTTC. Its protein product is CASSLDGYYEQYF.

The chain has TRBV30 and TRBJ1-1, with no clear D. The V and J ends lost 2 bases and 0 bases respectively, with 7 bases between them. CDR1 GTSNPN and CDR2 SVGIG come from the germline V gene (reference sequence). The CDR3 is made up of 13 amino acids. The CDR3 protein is CAWSWKMNTEAFF. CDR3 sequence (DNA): TGTGCCTGGAGTTGGAAGATGAACACTGAAGCTTTCTTT.

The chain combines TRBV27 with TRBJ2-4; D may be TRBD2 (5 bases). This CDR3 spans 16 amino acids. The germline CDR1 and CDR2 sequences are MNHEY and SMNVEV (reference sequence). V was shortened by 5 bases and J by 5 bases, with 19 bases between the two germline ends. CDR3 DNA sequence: TGTGCCAGCAGTCCCCCGGGAATATCCAAACAAAACATTCAGTACTTC. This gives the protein CASSPPGISKQNIQYF.

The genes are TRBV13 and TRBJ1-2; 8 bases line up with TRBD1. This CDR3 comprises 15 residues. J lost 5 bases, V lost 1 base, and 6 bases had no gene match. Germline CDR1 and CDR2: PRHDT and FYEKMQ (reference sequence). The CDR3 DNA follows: TGTGCCAGCAGCTTAGCCAACAGGGGGGATTATGGCTACACCTTC. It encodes CASSLANRGDYGYTF.

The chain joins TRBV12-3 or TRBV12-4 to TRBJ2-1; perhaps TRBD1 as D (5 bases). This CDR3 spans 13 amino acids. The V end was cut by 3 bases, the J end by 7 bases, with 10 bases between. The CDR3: CASSLPGKNEQFF. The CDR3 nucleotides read TGTGCCAGCAGTTTGCCAGGGAAGAATGAGCAGTTCTTC.

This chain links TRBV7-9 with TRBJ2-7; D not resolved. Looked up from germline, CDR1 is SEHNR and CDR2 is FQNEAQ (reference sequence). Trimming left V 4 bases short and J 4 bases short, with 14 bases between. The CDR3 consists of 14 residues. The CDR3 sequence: CASSSTGVLYEQYF. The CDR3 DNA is TGTGCCAGCAGCTCAACTGGGGTTTTGTACGAGCAGTACTTC.

CDR3 bases: TGTGCCAGCAGTTACCCGACCGAGGACTATGGCTACACCTTC. It is translated as CASSYPTEDYGYTF. V and J are TRBV6-5 and TRBJ1-2; D not resolved. The length of the CDR3 is 14 residues. The germline V gene encodes CDR1 MNHEY and CDR2 SVGAGI. The V end lost 2 bases, the J end lost 3 bases, and 10 bases lay between the germline ends.

CDR3 sequence reads: CASMGYNEQFF. CDR3 bases: TGTGCCAGCATGGGCTACAATGAGCAGTTCTTC. The V and J genes are TRBV2 and TRBJ2-1, with unresolved D. In germline, CDR1 is SNHLY, CDR2 FYNNEI. V was clipped by 7 bases and J by 3 bases, with 4 bases between them. The CDR3 runs to 11 residues. Complete variable domain (other parts from reference TRBV2 and TRBJ2-1): EPEVTQTPSHQVTQMGQEVILRCVPISNHLYFYWYRQILGQKVEFLVSFYNNEISEKSEIFDDQFSVERPDGSNFTLKIRSTKLEDSAMYFCASMGYNEQFFGPGTRLTVL.

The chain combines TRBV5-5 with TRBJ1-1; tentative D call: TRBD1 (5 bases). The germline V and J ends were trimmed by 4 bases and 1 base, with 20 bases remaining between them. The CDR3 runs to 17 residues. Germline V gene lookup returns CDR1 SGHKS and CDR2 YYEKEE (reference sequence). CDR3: CASSVPGLSVGNTEAFF. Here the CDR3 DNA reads TGTGCCAGCAGCGTACCGGGACTTTCAGTCGGGAACACTGAAGCTTTCTTT.

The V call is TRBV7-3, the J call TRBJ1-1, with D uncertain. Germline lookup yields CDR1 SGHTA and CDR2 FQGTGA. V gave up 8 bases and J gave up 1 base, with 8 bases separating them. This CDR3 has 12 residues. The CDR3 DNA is TGTGCCAGCGGAAGCAGGAACACTGAAGCTTTCTTT. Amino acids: CASGSRNTEAFF.

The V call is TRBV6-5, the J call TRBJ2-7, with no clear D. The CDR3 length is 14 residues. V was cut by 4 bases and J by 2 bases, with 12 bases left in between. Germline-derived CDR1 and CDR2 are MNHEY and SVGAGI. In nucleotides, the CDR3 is TGTGCCAGCAGTTCCCTCACACTACCCTACGAGCAGTACTTC. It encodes CASSSLTLPYEQYF.

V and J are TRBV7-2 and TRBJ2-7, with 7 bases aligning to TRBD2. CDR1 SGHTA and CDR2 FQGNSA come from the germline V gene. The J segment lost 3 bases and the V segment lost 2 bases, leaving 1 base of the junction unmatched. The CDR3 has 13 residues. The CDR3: CASSLPGGYEQYF. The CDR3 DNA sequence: TGTGCCAGCAGCTTACCGGGAGGCTACGAGCAGTACTTC.

The CDR3 region is CASSYLWTEGNYGYTF. DNA of the CDR3: TGTGCCAGCAGTTACCTATGGACAGAGGGCAACTATGGCTACACCTTC. The chain combines TRBV6-5 with TRBJ1-2; tentative D call: TRBD1 (6 bases). V was cut by 2 bases and J by 2 bases, with 15 bases left in between. This CDR3 spans 16 amino acids. From germline, CDR1 is MNHEY and CDR2 SVGAGI.

The CDR3: CASSQFSDSSYEQYF. As DNA, the CDR3 is TGTGCCAGCAGCCAATTTAGCGACAGCTCCTACGAGCAGTACTTC. The chain has TRBV3-1 (or the pseudogene TRBV3-2) and TRBJ2-7, with D perhaps matching TRBD1 or TRBD2 (5 bases each). Per the germline V gene, CDR1 is LGHDT and CDR2 is YNNKEL (reference sequence). The CDR3 length is 15 residues. The V gene lost 2 bases and the J gene lost 0 bases, with 11 bases spanning the gap.

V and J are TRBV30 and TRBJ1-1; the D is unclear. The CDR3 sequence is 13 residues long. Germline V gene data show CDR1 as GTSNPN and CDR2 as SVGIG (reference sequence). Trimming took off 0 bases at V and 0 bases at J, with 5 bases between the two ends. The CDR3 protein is CAWSVLVNTEAFF. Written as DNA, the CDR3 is TGTGCCTGGAGTGTTTTGGTGAACACTGAAGCTTTCTTT.

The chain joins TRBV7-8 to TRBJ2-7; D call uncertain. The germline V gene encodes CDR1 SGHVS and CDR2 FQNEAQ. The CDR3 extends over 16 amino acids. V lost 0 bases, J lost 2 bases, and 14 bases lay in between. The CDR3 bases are TGTGCCAGCAGCTTAGCCCCGGGCAGCTACCCCTACGAGCAGTACTTC. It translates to CASSLAPGSYPYEQYF.

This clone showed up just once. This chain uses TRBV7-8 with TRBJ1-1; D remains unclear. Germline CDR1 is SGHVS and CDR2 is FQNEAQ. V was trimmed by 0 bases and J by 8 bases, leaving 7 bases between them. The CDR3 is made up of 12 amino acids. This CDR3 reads CASSLARGEAFF. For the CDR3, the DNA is TGTGCCAGCAGCTTAGCCCGGGGAGAAGCTTTCTTT.

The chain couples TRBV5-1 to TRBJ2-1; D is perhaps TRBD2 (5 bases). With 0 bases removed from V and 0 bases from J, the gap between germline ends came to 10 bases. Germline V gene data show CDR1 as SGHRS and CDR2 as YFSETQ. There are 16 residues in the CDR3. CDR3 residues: CASSLARGSSYNEQFF. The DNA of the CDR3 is TGCGCCAGCAGCTTGGCCCGGGGTAGCTCCTACAATGAGCAGTTCTTC.

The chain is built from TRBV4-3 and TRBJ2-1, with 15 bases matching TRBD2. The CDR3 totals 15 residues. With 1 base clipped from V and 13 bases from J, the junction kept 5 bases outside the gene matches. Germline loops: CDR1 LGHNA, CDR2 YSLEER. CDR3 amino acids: CASSQVRTSGGEQFF. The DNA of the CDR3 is TGCGCCAGCAGCCAAGTCAGGACTAGCGGGGGGGAACAGTTCTTC.

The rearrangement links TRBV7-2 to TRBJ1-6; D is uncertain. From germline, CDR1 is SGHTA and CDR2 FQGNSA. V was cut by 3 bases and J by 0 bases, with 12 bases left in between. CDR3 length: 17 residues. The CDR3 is CASSFHPSSSYNSPLHF. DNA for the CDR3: TGTGCCAGCAGCTTTCACCCCTCGAGCTCCTATAATTCACCCCTCCACTTT.